The 7 T cell receptor beta chains listed next were all sequenced from one sample in a study of STAT5B mutations in CD4+ large granular lymphocyte leukemia. Some clones are missing from TCRdb's copy, which holds only in-frame ones; the method was immunoSEQ multiplex PCR. Among under 30,000 clones, approximately 75% were seen once, and the ten largest hold roughly 3.3%. The sequencing input was CD4+ T cells from blood buffy coats. These receptors were obtained from a human donor in good health.

CDR3 loop: CASSVGQGVAEAFF. The CDR3 DNA reads as TGTGCCAGCAGCGTGGGACAGGGGGTGGCTGAAGCTTTCTTT. The genes are TRBV9 and TRBJ1-1; 11 bases align to TRBD1. Trimming took 2 bases from V and 6 from J; bases not matched to a gene: 3. Germline V gene data show CDR1 as SGDLS and CDR2 as YYNGEE. CDR3 length: 14 amino acids.

Only a few counts were recorded for this clone. The V gene is TRBV7-2, the J gene TRBJ2-7; D not resolved. Germline CDR1 and CDR2: SGHTA and FQGNSA. The CDR3 is 12 amino acids. The germline V and J ends were trimmed by 2 bases and 2 bases, with 4 bases remaining between them. The CDR3 nucleotides read TGTGCCAGCAGCTTACATACCTACGAGCAGTACTTC. Translated: CASSLHTYEQYF.

CDR3 in DNA: TGTGCCAGCAGTTTGATATCCCCCCGGGGGGCGGATGAAAAACTGTTTTTT. This gives the protein CASSLISPRGADEKLFF. The chain has TRBV28 and TRBJ1-4; a weak D match, TRBD1 (6 bases). CDR1 MDHEN and CDR2 SYDVKM come from the germline V gene. The germline V and J ends were trimmed by 3 bases and 6 bases, with 20 bases remaining between them. CDR3 size: 17 residues.

The chain combines TRBV7-9 with TRBJ2-1; 7 nucleotides agree with TRBD2. The CDR3 contains 14 residues. V gave up 4 bases and J gave up 2 bases; unmatched junction bases: 2. The germline gives CDR1 SEHNR, CDR2 FQNEAQ (reference sequence). In DNA form, the CDR3 reads TGTGCCAGCAGCTGGAGCGGGACCTACAATGAGCAGTTCTTC. Translated: CASSWSGTYNEQFF.

The chain has TRBV6-6 and TRBJ1-5; no definite D call. The V gene's germline CDR1 is MNHNY and CDR2 SVGAGI (reference sequence). V was clipped by 0 bases and J by 1 base, with 4 bases between them. This CDR3 comprises 14 residues. The CDR3: CASSYSPSNQPQHF. The CDR3 DNA is TGTGCCAGCAGTTACTCCCCGAGCAATCAGCCCCAGCATTTT.

CDR3 bases: TGTGCCTGTCCCCGGGCCGGGAGCACAGATACGCAGTATTTT. Protein product: CACPRAGSTDTQYF. The rearrangement links TRBV30 to TRBJ2-3; D gene ambiguous. Trimming removed 6 bases from V and 0 bases from J, with 13 bases in between. This CDR3 region has 14 residues. Germline lookup yields CDR1 GTSNPN and CDR2 SVGIG (reference sequence).

V usage is TRBV7-2 and J usage is TRBJ2-7; no definite D call. Looked up from germline, CDR1 is SGHTA and CDR2 is FQGNSA. V shed 8 bases and J shed 0 bases, with 11 bases lying between them. This CDR3 has 13 amino acids. The CDR3 sequence: CASGAYLSYEQYF. The CDR3 DNA reads as TGTGCCAGCGGCGCCTACCTCTCCTACGAGCAGTACTTC.